The rows below give T cell receptor beta chains drawn from one sample of a study of post-analysis software for immune sequencing data. One entry per CDR3 protein results from TCRdb running MiXCR on the PCR reads. The data contain some 700,000 distinct CDR3 sequences, approximately 60% of them singletons. The sequencing input was blood. Receptors originate from a girl aged 2-15 years with multiple sclerosis. Both conserved end residues are part of each CDR3. The D gene is left open where the match is weak. For some rows the clone size is stated as once, few or many, or as a class when expanded; others skip it.

NA	TRBJ2-6	NA	TRBV25-1	TGTGCCAGCAGTGAATCAGCAGGGTCTGGGGCCAACGTCCTGACTTTC	CASSESAGSGANVLTF
TRBD1	TRBJ1-2	few	TRBV7-2	TGTGCCAGCAGCCCGGGACAGGGGGCGCCTGGCTACACCTTC	CASSPGQGAPGYTF
NA	TRBJ2-1	NA	TRBV29-1	TGCAGCGTTAGTACTAGGGCGGAGGCCTACAATGAGCAGTTCTTC	CSVSTRAEAYNEQFF
NA	TRBJ2-5	NA	TRBV7-2	TGTGCCAGCAGCTTAGGAATTAAAACGGGGGTGGGAGAGACCCAGTACTTC	CASSLGIKTGVGETQYF
TRBD2	TRBJ2-7	NA	TRBV7-8	TGTGCCAGCAGCCTTGGACTAGCGGGGGAATACGAGCAGTACTTC	CASSLGLAGEYEQYF
TRBD2	TRBJ2-7	NA	TRBV11-2	TGTGCCAGCAGTCGCAGCGGGAGGTCCTACGAGCAGTACTTC	CASSRSGRSYEQYF
NA	TRBJ2-1	NA	TRBV18	TGTGCCAGCTCACCGGACGTTACAGCCTACATCGATGAGCAGTTCTTC	CASSPDVTAYIDEQFF
NA	TRBJ2-7	NA	TRBV7-9	TGTGCCAGCAGCTTAGTCTCCTTTGAAGGCGAGCAGTACTTC	CASSLVSFEGEQYF
TRBD2	TRBJ2-3	NA	TRBV7-9	TGTGCCAGCAGCTTTGCGATAGCGGGGGCATCCTGGGATACGCAGTATTTT	CASSFAIAGASWDTQYF
TRBD1	TRBJ1-6	NA	TRBV6-5	TGTGCCAGCAGTTACTTGGGGACAGTGGAAAGTGGTAATTCACCCCTCCACTTT	CASSYLGTVESGNSPLHF
TRBD2	TRBJ2-3	NA	TRBV20-1	TGCAGTGCTAGACCCTCCTCACTAGCGGGAACAGATACGCAGTATTTT	CSARPSSLAGTDTQYF
NA	TRBJ2-5	NA	TRBV4-2	TGTGCCAGCAGCCAAGGCGGGATGCGGGGAGAGACCCAGTACTTC	CASSQGGMRGETQYF
TRBD1	TRBJ1-1	NA	TRBV29-1	TGCAGCGGGACAGGGGGGAGACGAGGTGAAGCTTTCTTT	CSGTGGRRGEAFF
NA	TRBJ2-5	few	TRBV9	TGTGCCAGCAGCGTAGATGGCGTTGTGGAGACCCAGTACTTC	CASSVDGVVETQYF
NA	TRBJ1-1	NA	TRBV29-1	TGCAGCGGAAACAGGGTGCTGAACACTGAAGCTTTCTTT	CSGNRVLNTEAFF
TRBD2	TRBJ2-7	NA	TRBV7-9	TGTGCCAGCTCTAGCGGGAGCCGAGCCTACGAGCAGTACTTC	CASSSGSRAYEQYF
NA	TRBJ2-7	NA	TRBV6-1	TGTGCCAGCAGTGAACTCCCCCTAAGCAGGAACTCCTACGAGCAGTACTTC	CASSELPLSRNSYEQYF
NA	TRBJ2-7	few	TRBV20-1	TGCAGTGCTAATCCTTTGGCGGGGAGCGAGCAGTACTTC	CSANPLAGSEQYF
NA	TRBJ2-3	NA	TRBV29-1	TGCAGCGTTGAAGCCGCAGGGGGCACAGATACGCAGTATTTT	CSVEAAGGTDTQYF
NA	TRBJ2-5	NA	TRBV7-8	TGTGCCAGCAGCTTTGGGGACTGGATCCAAGAGACCCAGTACTTC	CASSFGDWIQETQYF
NA	TRBJ2-1	NA	TRBV21-1	TGTGCCAGCAGCAGCCTACAGGGGGAACGCAATGAGCAGTTCTTC	CASSSLQGERNEQFF
NA	TRBJ2-7	NA	TRBV5-1	TGCGCCAGCAGCTCTCCCCTGGACATAGGTCTCAAGCAGTACTTC	CASSSPLDIGLKQYF
NA	TRBJ2-7	once	TRBV6-5	TGTGCCAGCAGTTACTCCCCAGCGTCGACACCGGGCTCCTACGAGCAGTACTTC	CASSYSPASTPGSYEQYF
TRBD2	TRBJ2-4	NA	TRBV2	TGTGCCAGCAAGGTCTCTGAGAGCGGGGACATTCAGTACTTC	CASKVSESGDIQYF
NA	TRBJ2-7	NA	TRBV5-1	TGCGCCAGCAGCTTCGGCGGTTTCACCTACGAGCAGTACTTC	CASSFGGFTYEQYF
NA	TRBJ2-5	NA	TRBV4-1	TGCGCCGGCAGCCCGGAGACCTCCCAAGAGACCCAGTACTTC	CAGSPETSQETQYF
NA	TRBJ2-3	once	TRBV7-9	TGTGCCAGCAGCTCGCGGGACAGTGTTTCAGATACGCAGTATTTT	CASSSRDSVSDTQYF
NA	TRBJ2-1	NA	TRBV11-2	TGTGCCAGCAGCCCCCTGATCCGCCGCGGGCAGAGGCAGTTCTTC	CASSPLIRRGQRQFF
TRBD1	TRBJ1-1	NA	TRBV7-2	TGTGCCAGCAGCCCGGACAGGGGGGTGTGGAGCACTGAAGCTTTCTTT	CASSPDRGVWSTEAFF
TRBD2	TRBJ2-1	few	TRBV7-6	TGTGCCAGCAGCTTAACCGGGACTACGAGGAATGAGCAGTTCTTC	CASSLTGTTRNEQFF
TRBD2	TRBJ2-3	NA	TRBV29-1	TGCAGCGTTGAGTACCGGGGGGGCGACTCAGATACGCAGTATTTT	CSVEYRGGDSDTQYF
NA	TRBJ2-7	few	TRBV5-5	TGTGCCAGCAGCTTGCAACATTCCTACGAGCAGTACTTC	CASSLQHSYEQYF
TRBD1	TRBJ1-1	NA	TRBV9	TGTGCCAGCAGCGTCGTACAGGGGTTTGAAGCTTTCTTT	CASSVVQGFEAFF
NA	TRBJ1-1	few	TRBV7-2	TGTGCCCACAAGACAGTTAGTACCCTGAACACTGAAGCTTTCTTT	CAHKTVSTLNTEAFF
TRBD1	TRBJ2-1	NA	TRBV29-1	TGCAGCGTTGTATTTGTACAGGGGGCGGTCAATGAGCAGTTCTTC	CSVVFVQGAVNEQFF
NA	TRBJ2-5	NA	TRBV29-1	TGCAGCGTGGGGGCGGACTCCGAGACCCAGTACTTC	CSVGADSETQYF
TRBD2	TRBJ2-1	NA	TRBV20-1	TGCAGTGCTAGAGATCGGGGGACTAGCGGGGATGAGCAGTTCTTC	CSARDRGTSGDEQFF
NA	TRBJ1-5	NA	TRBV20-1	TGCAGTGTGGGCGGCCGGGCGGGGAGCAATCAGCCCCAGCATTTT	CSVGGRAGSNQPQHF
NA	TRBJ2-4	NA	TRBV20-1	TGCAGTGCAACTACCCCCGGGGCCAAAAACATTCAGTACTTC	CSATTPGAKNIQYF
TRBD1	TRBJ2-7	NA	TRBV7-2	TGTGCCAGCAGCCCCTCGGACAGGTACTCCTACGAGCAGTACTTC	CASSPSDRYSYEQYF
NA	TRBJ2-3	NA	TRBV10-3	TGTGCCATCAGTAGCGAAACAGATACGCAGTATTTT	CAISSETDTQYF
NA	TRBJ2-7	NA	TRBV29-1	TGCAGCGCCGGAGAACAGGGAGCATTATACGAGCAGTACTTC	CSAGEQGALYEQYF
NA	TRBJ2-1	NA	TRBV20-1	TGCAGTGCTAGACCGGGATCCCAGTACAATGAGCAGTTCTTC	CSARPGSQYNEQFF
NA	TRBJ1-5	NA	TRBV10-3	TGTGCCATCAGTGAAGGCGGGCCCGGGGGTGAGCCCCAGCATTTT	CAISEGGPGGEPQHF
NA	TRBJ1-6	few	TRBV20-1	TGCAGTGCCTCCGGGACGGCGGATTATAATTCACCCCTCCACTTT	CSASGTADYNSPLHF
NA	TRBJ2-1	NA	TRBV12-5	TGTGCTAGTGCCATCGTGCGCGAGCAGTTCTTC	CASAIVREQFF
NA	TRBJ2-3	few	TRBV10-3	TGTGCCATCAGTGGCTTACAGCTCTCTAGCACAGATACGCAGTATTTT	CAISGLQLSSTDTQYF
TRBD2	TRBJ2-3	once	TRBV11-2	TGTGCCGGCAGCTTGACTAGCGGGGCAGATACGCAGTATTTT	CAGSLTSGADTQYF
NA	TRBJ1-1	once	TRBV7-2	TGTGCCAGCAGCCACGGCGAAGCTTTCTTT	CASSHGEAFF
NA	TRBJ1-5	NA	TRBV7-9	TGTGCCAGCAAGTTAGAAGGTCAGCCCCAGCATTTT	CASKLEGQPQHF
TRBD2	TRBJ2-1	few	TRBV6-5	TGTGCCAGCAGTTACTCGAGAGGGACTAGCGGGAGTTCTGGGAGGAATGAGCAGTTCTTC	CASSYSRGTSGSSGRNEQFF
NA	TRBJ1-1	NA	TRBV29-1	TGCAGCGTTGAGCGCATGAACACTGAAGCTTTCTTT	CSVERMNTEAFF
TRBD1	TRBJ2-1	few	TRBV10-1	TGCGCCAGCAGTGAGAGACAGGGATCCTACAATGAGCAGTTCTTC	CASSERQGSYNEQFF
TRBD1	TRBJ2-5	NA	TRBV29-1	TGCAGCGTTTTATCAGGGGGAGAGACCCAGTACTTC	CSVLSGGETQYF
NA	TRBJ1-3	NA	TRBV5-6	TGTGCCAGCAGTCGCTCGGGGGAGAACACCATATATTTT	CASSRSGENTIYF
NA	TRBJ1-2	few	TRBV5-6	TGTGCCAGCAGCTTGGGAACCAGCTATAACTATGGCTACACCTTC	CASSLGTSYNYGYTF
NA	TRBJ1-2	NA	TRBV6-5	TGTGCCAGCACGGCAGCCGTAAACTATGGCTACACCTTC	CASTAAVNYGYTF